This TCR beta chain was captured by sequencing in a study of blood T cell repertoires in COVID-19. Study in general: The analysed material was cDNA or gDNA that came from T cells, B-cell-depleted T cells, or PBMCs.

This CDR3 has 15 residues. Germline CDR1 MNHEY, CDR2 SVGAGI. V lost 0 bases and J 5 bases, leaving 10 bases between the germline ends. Some clones are missing from TCRdb's copy, which holds only in-frame ones; the method was immunoSEQ multiplex PCR. This table holds 150,000 to 200,000 clones, around 74% found once. Followed longitudinally, the Seattle patients had been enrolled during active infection. The sequence came from a woman in her sixties with COVID-19, enrolled during active disease. The chain couples TRBV6-5 to TRBJ1-4; D remains ambiguous. The sequencing sample was made of peripheral blood. CDR3 sequence reads: CASSYSREGNEKLFF. In DNA form, the CDR3 reads TGTGCCAGCAGTTACTCGAGGGAGGGAAATGAAAAACTGTTTTTT.